This TCR beta chain was recovered during a study of shared clonotypes between healthy human individuals. General study points: Memory subsets had estimated richness that was generally smaller than that of naive subsets.

The sorted-subset replicate PCRs were given 150 to 250 ng DNA, which is tens of thousands of T cell genomes. Clones were sequenced by immunoSEQ multiplex PCR, and TCRdb holds only the in-frame ones, with some missing. The sample lists 2 million to 2.5 million clones, roughly 96% occurring once. Among the donors, all were Caucasian adults who lived in Nashville, Tennessee. Note on this clone: Its target is not known. Additional DNA sequences in this sample encode the identical CDR3.

The CDR3 has 12 amino acids. The V gene's germline CDR1 is SQVTM and CDR2 ANQGSEA. Between the trimmed V and J ends, which lost 4 bases and 4 bases, there was a span of 10 bases. This chain links TRBV29-1 with TRBJ1-2; D is perhaps TRBD1 (6 bases). The receptor's source is a man younger than 30 in good health. The specimen was naive CD4+ T cells sorted from blood. Specified subset: CD45RA+ positively selected. CDR3 region: CSVVQGTYGYTF. CDR3 bases: TGCAGCGTTGTTCAGGGGACCTATGGCTACACCTTC.